A selection of T cell receptor beta chains follows, all from one sample in a study of Ad26.COV2.S vaccination and SARS-CoV-2 variants. Using immunoSEQ multiplex PCR, the repertoire was profiled, and TCRdb retains in-frame clones only, with some absent. The sample contains about 410,000 clones, around 91% of which appear only once. The sample was peripheral blood, taken in a trial of Ad26.COV2.S vaccine versus placebo. The receptors stem from a person between 18 and 59 years old who received the Ad26.COV2.S COVID-19 vaccine or a placebo. The CDR3 runs from the conserved cysteine through the conserved F or W. The order of the fields is D gene, clone size, V gene, J gene, CDR3 protein, CDR3 DNA. D genes are given only for firm matches. Clone size, where shown, is once, few, many, or a class for clones that have expanded.

TRBD1	few	TRBV30	TRBJ2-2	CAWTGQGGSTGELFF	TGTGCCTGGACCGGACAGGGGGGGAGCACCGGGGAGCTGTTTTTT
NA	NA	TRBV7-2	TRBJ1-2	CASSFRPEGGYTF	TGTGCCAGCAGCTTTAGACCGGAGGGAGGCTACACCTTC
NA	NA	TRBV11-2	TRBJ1-2	CASSRGGVGYGYTF	TGTGCCAGCAGCAGAGGGGGAGTGGGGTATGGCTACACCTTC
TRBD2	NA	TRBV28	TRBJ2-3	CASRTSVSTDTQYF	TGTGCCAGCAGGACTAGCGTTAGCACAGATACGCAGTATTTT
NA	NA	TRBV5-6	TRBJ2-7	CASSLEARAREQYF	TGTGCCAGCAGCTTGGAAGCACGCGCTAGGGAGCAGTACTTC
NA	NA	TRBV21-1	TRBJ2-7	CASSKEGLWASRSSYEQYF	TGTGCCAGCAGCAAAGAGGGGTTGTGGGCTAGCCGGAGCTCCTACGAGCAGTACTTC
TRBD2	NA	TRBV19	TRBJ2-1	CASSIEGLGLYNEQFF	TGTGCCAGTAGTATAGAGGGACTAGGCCTGTACAATGAGCAGTTCTTC
TRBD2	NA	TRBV10-3	TRBJ2-2	CAISESSGGNTGELFF	TGTGCCATCAGTGAGTCGAGCGGGGGGAACACCGGGGAGCTGTTTTTT
NA	NA	TRBV11-3	TRBJ2-5	CASSLRGQETQYF	TGTGCCAGCAGCCTTCGGGGACAAGAGACCCAGTACTTC
TRBD2	NA	TRBV12-3/TRBV12-4	TRBJ2-7	CASSPGLAYEQYF	TGTGCCAGCAGCCCGGGACTAGCGTACGAGCAGTACTTC
NA	NA	TRBV3-1/TRBV3-2	TRBJ1-1	CASSLDPRGNTEAFF	TGTGCCAGCAGCCTTGACCCCAGAGGGAACACTGAAGCTTTCTTT
NA	NA	TRBV7-4	TRBJ1-3	CASSLNTIYF	TGTGCCAGCAGCCTAAACACCATATATTTT
TRBD1	NA	TRBV29-1	TRBJ1-1	CSGTEQGTEAFF	TGCAGCGGCACCGAACAGGGGACTGAAGCTTTCTTT
TRBD1	NA	TRBV18	TRBJ2-5	CASSPPGQHKKTQYF	TGTGCCAGCTCACCACCGGGACAGCACAAGAAGACCCAGTACTTC
NA	NA	TRBV5-4	TRBJ2-1	CASSPGGWSYNEQFF	TGTGCCAGCAGCCCGGGTGGGTGGTCCTACAATGAGCAGTTCTTC